Listed below are T cell receptor beta chains from one sample, sequenced in a study of T-cell memory formation after mild COVID-19. One entry per CDR3 protein, called by TCRdb with MiXCR from the 5' RACE reads. The sample lists about 82,000 distinct CDR3 sequences, about 13% occurring once. Material: PBMCs or a T cell subset sorted from them (not recorded which). The origin of the receptors is a man younger than 30 who had mild COVID-19 (a few samples of this study predate the infection). Cell type and time point are not known. The CDR3 runs from the conserved cysteine through the conserved F or W. D genes are given only for firm matches. The size of a clone is reported for some rows only, either as once, few or many, or as a class for expanded clones.

>-|TRBJ1-1|TRBV29-1|-
CSVDPGTAMNTEAFF
TGCAGCGTTGACCCCGGGACTGCAATGAACACTGAAGCTTTCTTT
>-|TRBJ1-4|TRBV7-6|-
CASSLEGEKLFF
TGTGCCAGCAGCTTGGAGGGAGAAAAACTGTTTTTT
>-|TRBJ1-1|TRBV19|-
CASSIGSGEAFF
TGTGCCAGTAGTATTGGTTCAGGTGAAGCTTTCTTT
>-|TRBJ1-2|TRBV7-8|few
CASSPALGLDYTF
TGTGCCAGCAGCCCGGCGCTGGGGCTGGACTACACCTTC
>TRBD2|TRBJ2-7|TRBV6-8|-
CASSYGGLAGSEQYF
TGTGCCAGCAGTTACGGGGGACTAGCGGGGAGCGAGCAGTACTTC
>TRBD1|TRBJ2-3|TRBV30|-
CAWSKRQGFSDTQYF
TGTGCCTGGAGCAAGAGACAGGGGTTTTCAGATACGCAGTATTTT
>-|TRBJ1-4|TRBV7-2|few
CASSLVPGRIEKLFF
TGTGCCAGCAGCTTAGTTCCAGGGAGAATTGAAAAACTGTTTTTT
>TRBD1|TRBJ1-2|TRBV6-6|few
CASSYLGQGASGYTF
TGTGCCAGCAGTTACCTGGGACAGGGGGCTAGTGGCTACACCTTC
>-|TRBJ2-7|TRBV20-1|few
CSARPGVYEQYF
TGCAGTGCTAGACCAGGGGTCTACGAGCAGTACTTC
>TRBD1|TRBJ1-2|TRBV19|few
CASYTGTAYGYTF
TGTGCCAGTTACACCGGGACAGCCTATGGCTACACCTTC
>-|TRBJ2-5|TRBV6-5|many
CASSYLGTETQYF
TGTGCCAGCAGTTACTTGGGGACGGAGACCCAGTACTTC
>TRBD1|TRBJ2-7|TRBV20-1|few
CSGGQGYEQYF
TGCAGTGGGGGACAGGGCTACGAGCAGTACTTC
>-|TRBJ2-1|TRBV6-5|-
CASRVSPSYNEQFF
TGTGCCAGCAGGGTGTCTCCCTCCTACAATGAGCAGTTCTTC
>TRBD2|TRBJ2-1|TRBV4-1|-
CASSQDLAGGREQFF
TGCGCCAGCAGCCAAGATCTAGCGGGGGGGCGTGAGCAGTTCTTC
>-|TRBJ2-2|TRBV28|-
CASTGFRGGNTGELFF
TGTGCCAGCACCGGTTTCAGGGGGGGGAACACCGGGGAGCTGTTTTTT
>TRBD2|TRBJ2-2|TRBV4-2|-
CASSQDTIAGRMNTGELFF
TGTGCCAGCAGCCAAGATACGATAGCGGGGAGAATGAACACCGGGGAGCTGTTTTTT
>-|TRBJ1-3|TRBV5-5|few
CASSLGTVSGNTIYF
TGTGCCAGCAGCTTGGGGACAGTTTCTGGAAACACCATATATTTT
>-|TRBJ2-3|TRBV11-2|-
CASSLVPFSSTDTQYF
TGTGCCAGCAGCTTAGTCCCCTTTTCTAGCACAGATACGCAGTATTTT
>TRBD2|TRBJ2-1|TRBV6-5|few
CASTRLAGSSYNEQFF
TGTGCCAGCACCAGATTAGCGGGTAGCTCCTACAATGAGCAGTTCTTC
>TRBD1|TRBJ2-7|TRBV20-1|few
CSANLPGTGGDEQYF
TGCAGTGCTAACCTCCCCGGGACAGGGGGAGACGAGCAGTACTTC
>TRBD1|TRBJ2-7|TRBV12-3/TRBV12-4|-
CASSLIQGYEQYF
TGTGCCAGCAGTTTAATACAGGGGTACGAGCAGTACTTC
>-|TRBJ2-1|TRBV7-9|-
CASSLEPWTPSYNEQFF
TGTGCCAGCAGCTTAGAACCTTGGACACCCTCCTACAATGAGCAGTTCTTC
>-|TRBJ1-2|TRBV6-6|few
CASSYYVEYAPLRGYTF
TGTGCCAGCAGTTACTATGTGGAGTATGCCCCTCTCAGGGGCTACACCTTC
>TRBD1|TRBJ1-2|TRBV6-5|-
CASRTGGGYTF
TGTGCCAGCAGAACAGGGGGTGGCTACACCTTC
>TRBD1|TRBJ2-4|TRBV7-9|-
CASSAEDRGRKNIQYF
TGTGCCAGCAGCGCCGAGGACAGGGGGCGGAAAAACATTCAGTACTTC
>-|TRBJ2-6|TRBV7-2|few
CASTRRDGANVLTF
TGTGCCAGCACCAGAAGGGACGGGGCCAACGTCCTGACTTTC
>-|TRBJ2-3|TRBV6-5|few
CATISTDTQYF
TGTGCCACTATTAGCACAGATACGCAGTATTTT